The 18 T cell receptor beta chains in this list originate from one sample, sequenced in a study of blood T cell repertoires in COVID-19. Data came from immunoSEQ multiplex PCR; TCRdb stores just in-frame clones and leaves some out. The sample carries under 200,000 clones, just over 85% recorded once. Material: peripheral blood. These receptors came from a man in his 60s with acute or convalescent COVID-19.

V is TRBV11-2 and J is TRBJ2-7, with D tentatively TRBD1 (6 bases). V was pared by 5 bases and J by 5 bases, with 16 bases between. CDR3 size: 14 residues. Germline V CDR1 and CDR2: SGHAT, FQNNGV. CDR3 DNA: TGTGCCAGCAGCCTGATTGGGGGCGCCAACGAGCAGTACTTC. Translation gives CASSLIGGANEQYF.

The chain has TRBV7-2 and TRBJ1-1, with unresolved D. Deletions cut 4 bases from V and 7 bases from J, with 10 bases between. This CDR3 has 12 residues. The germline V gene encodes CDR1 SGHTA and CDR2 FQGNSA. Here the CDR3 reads CASSYIGSEAFF. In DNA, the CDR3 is TGTGCCAGCAGCTATATAGGGAGTGAAGCTTTCTTT.

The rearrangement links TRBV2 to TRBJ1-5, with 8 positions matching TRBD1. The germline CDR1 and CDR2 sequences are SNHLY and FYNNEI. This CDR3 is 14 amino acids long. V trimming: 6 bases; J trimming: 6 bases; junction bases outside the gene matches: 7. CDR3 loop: CASSLGQGGQPQHF. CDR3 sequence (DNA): TGTGCCAGCAGCCTTGGACAGGGAGGTCAGCCCCAGCATTTT.

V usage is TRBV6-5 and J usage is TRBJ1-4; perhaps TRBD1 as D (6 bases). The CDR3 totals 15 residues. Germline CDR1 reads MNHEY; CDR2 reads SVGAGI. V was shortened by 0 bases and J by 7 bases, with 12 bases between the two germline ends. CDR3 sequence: CASSYSFGQIEKLFF. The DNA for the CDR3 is TGTGCCAGCAGTTACTCCTTTGGACAGATTGAAAAACTGTTTTTT.

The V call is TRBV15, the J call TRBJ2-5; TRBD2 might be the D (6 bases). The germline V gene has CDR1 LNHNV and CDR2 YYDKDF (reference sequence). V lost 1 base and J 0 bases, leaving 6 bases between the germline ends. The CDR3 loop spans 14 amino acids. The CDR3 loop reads CATSRGGDQETQYF. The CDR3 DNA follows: TGTGCCACCAGCAGAGGGGGGGACCAAGAGACCCAGTACTTC.

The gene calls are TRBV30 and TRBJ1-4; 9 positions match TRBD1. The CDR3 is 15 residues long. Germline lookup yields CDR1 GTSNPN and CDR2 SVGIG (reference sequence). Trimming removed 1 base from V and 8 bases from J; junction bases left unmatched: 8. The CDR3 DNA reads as TGTGCCTGGAGTGACACCGGGACAGGGAGGGAAAAACTGTTTTTT. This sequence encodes CAWSDTGTGREKLFF.

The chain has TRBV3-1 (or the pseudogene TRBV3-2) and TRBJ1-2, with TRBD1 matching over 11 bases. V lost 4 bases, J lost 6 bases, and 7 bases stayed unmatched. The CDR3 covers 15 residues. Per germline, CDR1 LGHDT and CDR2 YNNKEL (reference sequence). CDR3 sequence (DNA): TGTGCCAGCAGCCCGATCCGGACAGGGGGCGATGGCTACACCTTC. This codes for CASSPIRTGGDGYTF.

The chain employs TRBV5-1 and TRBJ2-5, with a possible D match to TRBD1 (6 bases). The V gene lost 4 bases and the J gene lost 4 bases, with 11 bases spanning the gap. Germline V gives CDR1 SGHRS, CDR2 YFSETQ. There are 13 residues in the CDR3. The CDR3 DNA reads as TGCGCCAGCAGCGACGGGACAACAGAGACCCAGTACTTC. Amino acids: CASSDGTTETQYF.

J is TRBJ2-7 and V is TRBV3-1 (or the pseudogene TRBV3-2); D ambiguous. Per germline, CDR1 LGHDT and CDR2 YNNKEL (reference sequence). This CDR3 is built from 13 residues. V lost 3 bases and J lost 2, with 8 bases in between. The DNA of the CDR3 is TGTGCCAGCAGCCATCATGGGCCCTACGAGCAGTACTTC. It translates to CASSHHGPYEQYF.

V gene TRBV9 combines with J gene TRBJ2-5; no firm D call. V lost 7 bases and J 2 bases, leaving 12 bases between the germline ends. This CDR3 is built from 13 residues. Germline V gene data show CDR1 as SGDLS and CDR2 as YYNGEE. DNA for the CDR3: TGTGCCAGCGGCCAGGCCGCGCAAGAGACCCAGTACTTC. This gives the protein CASGQAAQETQYF.

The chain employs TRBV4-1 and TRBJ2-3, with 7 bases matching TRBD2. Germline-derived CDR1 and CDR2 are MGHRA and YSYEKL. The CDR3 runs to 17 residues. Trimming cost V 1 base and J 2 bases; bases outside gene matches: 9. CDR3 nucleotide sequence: TGCGCCAGCAGCCAAGCTTTGGGCACTAGCGCCACAGATACGCAGTATTTT. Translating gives CASSQALGTSATDTQYF.

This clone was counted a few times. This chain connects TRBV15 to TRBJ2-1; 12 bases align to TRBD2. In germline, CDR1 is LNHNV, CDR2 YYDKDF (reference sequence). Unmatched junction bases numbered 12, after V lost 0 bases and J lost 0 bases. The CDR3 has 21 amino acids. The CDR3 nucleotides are TGTGCCACCAGCAGAGAGCTCGTAGCTAGCGGGAGGGGAAGCTCCTACAATGAGCAGTTCTTC. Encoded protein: CATSRELVASGRGSSYNEQFF.

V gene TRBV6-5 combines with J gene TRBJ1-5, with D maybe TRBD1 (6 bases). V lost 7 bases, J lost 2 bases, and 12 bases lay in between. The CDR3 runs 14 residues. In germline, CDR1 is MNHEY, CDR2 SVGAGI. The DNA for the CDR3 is TGTGCCAGCATTGGACAGTGGGGCAATCAGCCCCAGCATTTT. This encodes CASIGQWGNQPQHF.

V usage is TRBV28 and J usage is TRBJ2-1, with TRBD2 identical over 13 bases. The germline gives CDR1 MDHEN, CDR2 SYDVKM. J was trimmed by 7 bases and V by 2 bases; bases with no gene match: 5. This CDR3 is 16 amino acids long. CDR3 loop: CASSLVRTSGRNEQFF. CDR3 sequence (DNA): TGTGCCAGCAGTTTAGTAAGGACTAGCGGGAGAAATGAGCAGTTCTTC.

The CDR3 nucleotides are TGTGCGAGCCAGGGGGACGCCCTTCAAGCTTTCTTT. Its translation is CASQGDALQAFF. V gene TRBV28 combines with J gene TRBJ1-1; 7 bases match TRBD1. The CDR3 runs to 12 residues. Germline CDR1 is MDHEN and CDR2 is SYDVKM. Drawing the rest from reference TRBV28 and TRBJ1-1, the complete variable domain is DVKVTQSSRYLVKRTGEKVFLECVQDMDHENMFWYRQDPGLGLRLIYFSYDVKMKEKGDIPEGYSVSREKKERFSLILESASTNQTSMYLCASQGDALQAFFGQGTRLTVV.

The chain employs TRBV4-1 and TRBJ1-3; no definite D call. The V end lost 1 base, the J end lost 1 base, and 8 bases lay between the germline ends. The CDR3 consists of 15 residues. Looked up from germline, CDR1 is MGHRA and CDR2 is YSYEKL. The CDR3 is CASSQGRRSGNTIYF. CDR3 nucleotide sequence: TGCGCCAGCAGCCAAGGAAGGAGGTCTGGAAACACCATATATTTT.

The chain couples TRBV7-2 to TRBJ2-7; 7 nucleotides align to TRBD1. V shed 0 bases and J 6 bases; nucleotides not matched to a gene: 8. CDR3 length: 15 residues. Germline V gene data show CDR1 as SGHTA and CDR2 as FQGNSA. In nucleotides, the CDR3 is TGTGCCAGCAGCTTAGCACCGACAGGGACCGCCGAGCAGTACTTC. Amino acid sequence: CASSLAPTGTAEQYF.

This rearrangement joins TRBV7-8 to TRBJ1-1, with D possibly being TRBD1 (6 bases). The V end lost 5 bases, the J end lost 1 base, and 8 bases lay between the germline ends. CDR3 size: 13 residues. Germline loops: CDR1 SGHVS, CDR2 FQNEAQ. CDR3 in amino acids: CASSGQPNTEAFF. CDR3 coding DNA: TGTGCCAGCAGCGGACAGCCGAACACTGAAGCTTTCTTT. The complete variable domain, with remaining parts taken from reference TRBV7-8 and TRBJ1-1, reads GAGVSQSPRYKVAKRGQDVALRCDPISGHVSLFWYQQALGQGPEFLTYFQNEAQLDKSGLPSDRFFAERPEGSVSTLKIQRTQQEDSAVYLCASSGQPNTEAFFGQGTRLTVV.